Presented here are 23 T cell receptor beta chains from one specimen sequenced in a study of cytomegalovirus exposure and HLA in healthy donors. The study ran its PCR with 60 Vbeta and 13 Jbeta primers. TCRdb's table, derived via immunoSEQ multiplex PCR, lists solely in-frame clones and lacks some. The sample includes 140,000 or so clones, under 90% of them seen just once. What was sequenced was PBMCs. All receptors come from a man aged 35-49 years in good health and CMV-seronegative.

V is TRBV5-1 and J is TRBJ2-3; 10 positions match TRBD2. The CDR3 loop spans 16 amino acids. Trimming removed 1 base from V and 6 bases from J; junction bases left unmatched: 8. CDR1 is SGHRS and CDR2 is YFSETQ in the germline V gene. In DNA, the CDR3 is TGCGCCAGCAGCTTGACTAGCGGGGTCCCCGGGGATACGCAGTATTTT. As protein: CASSLTSGVPGDTQYF.

The rearrangement joins TRBV6-7 to TRBJ2-3; D unclear. TRBV6-7 is recorded as an ORF, its role being uncertain. The CDR3 has 14 residues. Between the trimmed V and J ends, which lost 6 bases and 2 bases, there was a span of 12 bases. CDR3 DNA: TGTGCCAGCAGCACGTCAGTAGCCACAGATACGCAGTATTTT. It specifies CASSTSVATDTQYF.

The rearrangement links TRBV5-1 to TRBJ1-1, with 8 bases fitting TRBD1. Germline loops: CDR1 SGHRS, CDR2 YFSETQ. The CDR3 length is 16 residues. V gave up 0 bases and J gave up 3 bases; unmatched junction bases: 7. CDR3 nucleotides: TGCGCCAGCAGCTTGGTGGCAGGGGGCGAGCACACTGAAGCTTTCTTT. This codes for CASSLVAGGEHTEAFF.

This sequence joins TRBV15 and TRBJ2-7; D is possibly TRBD1 (6 bases). This CDR3 has 15 residues. Germline CDR1 and CDR2: LNHNV and YYDKDF (reference sequence). V gave up 0 bases and J gave up 2 bases, with 11 bases separating them. The CDR3, as DNA: TGTGCCACCAGCAGAGAGGCCGGACAGACCTACGAGCAGTACTTC. Its translation: CATSREAGQTYEQYF.

The rearrangement links TRBV21-1 to TRBJ1-5; the D call TRBD1 from the table was never checked on the DNA. TRBV21-1 is annotated as a pseudogene. This CDR3 has 17 amino acids. The CDR3: CASSKGNKPMGNQPQHF. CDR3 bases: TGTGCCAGCAGCAAAGGTAACAAACCCATGGGCAATCAGCCCCAGCATTTT.

V is TRBV7-2 and J is TRBJ2-3; a possible D gene is TRBD2 (6 bases). Germline CDR1 and CDR2: SGHTA and FQGNSA. The CDR3 runs 16 residues. Trimming left V 1 base short and J 3 bases short, with 14 bases between. This chain's CDR3 is CASSLGGGERTDTQYF. The CDR3 nucleotides read TGTGCCAGCAGCTTAGGCGGCGGGGAAAGAACAGATACGCAGTATTTT.

This clone has only one observation. The V and J genes are TRBV13 and TRBJ2-5, with D possibly matching TRBD2 (6 bases). V was pared by 0 bases and J by 4 bases, with 9 bases between. This CDR3 has 14 amino acids. Germline V CDR1 and CDR2: PRHDT, FYEKMQ (reference sequence). The CDR3 DNA reads TGTGCCAGCAGCTTAGGACCGGAGGGAGAGACCCAGTACTTC. Protein product: CASSLGPEGETQYF.

A note on this clone: Other DNA variants within this sample encode the same CDR3. The J gene is TRBJ1-5, the V gene TRBV30; D may be TRBD1 (5 bases). Germline V gives CDR1 GTSNPN, CDR2 SVGIG (reference sequence). The CDR3 spans 13 residues. Trimming pared 0 bases from V and 4 bases from J, leaving 7 bases between. The CDR3, as DNA: TGTGCCTGGAGTGTAACAGGAAATCAGCCCCAGCATTTT. It specifies CAWSVTGNQPQHF.

The V gene is TRBV7-2, the J gene TRBJ1-1, with D uncertain. Trimming removed 2 bases at V and 7 bases at J, with 5 bases between. The CDR3 has 11 residues. Germline CDR1 and CDR2: SGHTA and FQGNSA. This CDR3 reads CASSLLYEAFF. The DNA for the CDR3 is TGTGCCAGCAGCTTATTATATGAAGCTTTCTTT.

V gene TRBV2 combines with J gene TRBJ2-7; D is unclear. The CDR3 loop spans 14 amino acids. Germline CDR1 is SNHLY and CDR2 is FYNNEI. V was shortened by 7 bases and J by 3 bases, with 16 bases between the two germline ends. CDR3 sequence reads: CASNYVGSSYEQYF. CDR3 bases: TGTGCCAGCAACTATGTCGGTAGCAGCTACGAGCAGTACTTC.

The chain carries TRBV5-1 and TRBJ2-5, with 7 bases matching TRBD1. Gene TRBJ2-7 matches the end of the DNA better, so the J call may be wrong. Germline V gene data show CDR1 as SGHRS and CDR2 as YFSETQ. This CDR3 has 14 residues. The CDR3 nucleotides are TGCGCCAGCAGCCTGGACAGGTCAGCCTACGAGCAGTACTTC. It yields the protein CASSLDRSAYEQYF.

The rearrangement links TRBV11-2 to TRBJ2-1; tentatively, D is TRBD1 (6 bases). This CDR3 is built from 15 residues. Germline V CDR1 and CDR2: SGHAT, FQNNGV. V was clipped by 2 bases and J by 2 bases, with 10 bases between them. The DNA for the CDR3 is TGTGCCAGCAGCTTAACTGGGGGCGCCTACAATGAGCAGTTCTTC. Amino acid sequence: CASSLTGGAYNEQFF.

The chain uses TRBV1 and TRBJ2-7; TRBD1 is the table's D call and was not checked against the DNA. TRBV1 is shown as a pseudogene. This CDR3 has 15 residues. CDR3 amino acids: CTSSQVDRAPYEQYF. CDR3 sequence (DNA): TGCACCAGCAGCCAGGTGGACAGAGCGCCCTACGAGCAGTACTTC.

The V call is TRBV9, the J call TRBJ2-3; TRBD1 might be the D (6 bases). Germline V CDR1 and CDR2: SGDLS, YYNGEE. V was shortened by 6 bases and J by 3 bases, with 11 bases between the two germline ends. This CDR3 has 13 residues. The CDR3 bases are TGTGCCAGCACCCAGAGGGGGACAGATACGCAGTATTTT. Its protein product is CASTQRGTDTQYF.

The gene calls are TRBV27 and TRBJ2-1, with D perhaps matching TRBD2 (5 bases). V was shortened by 3 bases and J by 1 base, with 10 bases between the two germline ends. The CDR3 is 15 residues long. Germline V CDR1 and CDR2: MNHEY, SMNVEV (reference sequence). DNA for the CDR3: TGTGCCAGCAGTTTTGAGAGAGGGTCCTACAATGAGCAGTTCTTC. It codes for CASSFERGSYNEQFF.

The rearrangement links TRBV19 to TRBJ2-5; perhaps TRBD2 as D (6 bases). Trimming took off 6 bases at V and 0 bases at J, with 17 bases between the two ends. Germline CDR1 LNHDA, CDR2 SQIVND (reference sequence). CDR3 length equals 16 residues. CDR3: CASSTPARGNQETQYF. In DNA, the CDR3 is TGTGCCAGTAGCACCCCTGCGCGGGGCAACCAAGAGACCCAGTACTTC. Together with reference TRBV19 and TRBJ2-5, the CDR3 gives the full variable domain: DGGITQSPKYLFRKEGQNVTLSCEQNLNHDAMYWYRQDPGQGLRLIYYSQIVNDFQKGDIAEGYSVSREKKESFPLTVTSAQKNPTAFYLCASSTPARGNQETQYFGPGTRLLVL.

A remark on this clone: Other DNA sequences of this sample code for an identical CDR3. The rearrangement links TRBV6-5 to TRBJ2-5; 8 nucleotides line up with TRBD1. J gave up 5 bases and V 2 bases, and 4 bases lay outside the gene matches. Germline V gene data show CDR1 as MNHEY and CDR2 as SVGAGI. This CDR3 is built from 14 residues. The CDR3 DNA follows: TGTGCCAGCAGTTACGGACAGGGTGTCGAGACCCAGTACTTC. Its protein product is CASSYGQGVETQYF.

The chain employs TRBV7-8 and TRBJ2-1; 7 bases fit TRBD1. The germline gives CDR1 SGHVS, CDR2 FQNEAQ. CDR3 length: 15 residues. With V trimmed by 6 bases and J by 0 bases, 5 bases remained unmatched. CDR3 region: CASRITGDSYNEQFF. The CDR3 bases are TGTGCCAGCAGGATAACAGGGGACTCCTACAATGAGCAGTTCTTC.

This clone was seen once. The gene calls are TRBV27 and TRBJ2-7, with D possibly TRBD2 on 6 matching bases. The CDR3 is 16 residues long. The V gene's germline CDR1 is MNHEY and CDR2 SMNVEV (reference sequence). V was shortened by 3 bases and J by 7 bases, with 22 bases between the two germline ends. Here the CDR3 reads CASSFLPAGTFWEQYF. In nucleotides, the CDR3 is TGTGCCAGCAGTTTTCTCCCGGCGGGGACTTTTTGGGAGCAGTACTTC.

This sequence joins TRBV28 and TRBJ1-5; possibly TRBD1 for D (6 bases). This CDR3 is built from 15 residues. Deletions cut 2 bases from V and 5 bases from J, with 13 bases between. Germline V gene data show CDR1 as MDHEN and CDR2 as SYDVKM. The CDR3 is CASSLRGSRYQPQHF. DNA of the CDR3: TGTGCCAGCAGTTTAAGGGGGTCCCGGTATCAGCCCCAGCATTTT.

The rearrangement links TRBV7-9 to TRBJ2-7, with TRBD1 matching 7 bases. Looked up from germline, CDR1 is SEHNR and CDR2 is FQNEAQ (reference sequence). This CDR3 comprises 14 residues. The V and J ends lost 3 bases and 5 bases, in that order; junction bases with no gene match: 7. CDR3 coding DNA: TGTGCCAGCAGCTTTATCGGCACAGGGGACGAGCAGTACTTC. Amino acids: CASSFIGTGDEQYF.

The chain is built from TRBV6-4 and TRBJ1-6; no reliable D call. V was trimmed by 6 bases and J by 6 bases, leaving 12 bases between them. CDR1 and CDR2 (germline): MRHNA, SNTAGT. The CDR3 spans 14 residues. CDR3 protein: CASSEERSNSPLHF. As DNA, the CDR3 is TGTGCCAGCAGCGAGGAAAGGAGTAATTCACCCCTCCACTTT.

The chain has TRBV6-5 and TRBJ2-3; D remains unclear. The CDR3 sequence is 15 residues long. Trimming took off 2 bases at V and 4 bases at J, with 13 bases between the two ends. Germline V gives CDR1 MNHEY, CDR2 SVGAGI. The CDR3 DNA reads as TGTGCCAGCAGTTACGGGCAGGCCAGATCAGATACGCAGTATTTT. Translating it yields CASSYGQARSDTQYF.